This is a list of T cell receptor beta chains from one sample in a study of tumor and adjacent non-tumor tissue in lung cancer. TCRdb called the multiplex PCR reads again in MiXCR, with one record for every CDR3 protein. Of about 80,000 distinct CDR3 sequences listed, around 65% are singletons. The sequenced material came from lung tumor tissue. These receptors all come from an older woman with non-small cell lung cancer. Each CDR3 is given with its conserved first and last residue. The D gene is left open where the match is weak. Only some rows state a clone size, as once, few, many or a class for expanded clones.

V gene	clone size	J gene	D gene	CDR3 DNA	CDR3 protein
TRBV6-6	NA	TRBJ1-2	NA	TGTGCCAGCAGGCAAGGGACACTCTCATTAAACTATGGCTACATTTTC	CASRQGTLSLNYGYIF
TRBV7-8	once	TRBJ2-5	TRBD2	TGTGCCAGCAACGTACAGGGACTAGCGGAAGAGACCCATTACTTC	CASNVQGLAEETHYF
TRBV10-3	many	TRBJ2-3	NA	TGTGCCATCAGTGTAGAAGATACGCAGTATTTT	CAISVEDTQYF
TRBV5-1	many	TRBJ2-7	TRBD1	TGCGCCAGCAGCCCCGATCCAGGGGGCATCGACGAGCAGTACTTC	CASSPDPGGIDEQYF
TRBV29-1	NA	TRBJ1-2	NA	TGCAGCGTTGAGGGGGCGAATAACCATGGGTACACCTTC	CSVEGANNHGYTF
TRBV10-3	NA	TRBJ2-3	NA	TGTGTCATCAGTTCGGATGGGGGCACAGATACGCAGTATTTT	CVISSDGGTDTQYF
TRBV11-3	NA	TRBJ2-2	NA	TGTGCCAACAGCCCCCATCAATTGACATCGAACACCGGGGAGCTGTTCTTT	CANSPHQLTSNTGELFF
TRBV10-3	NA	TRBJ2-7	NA	TGTGCCATCAGTGTCGAAGTGGGGGGTTACGAGCAGTACTTC	CAISVEVGGYEQYF
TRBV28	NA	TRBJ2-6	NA	TGTGCCAGCAGTTTAGAAGGACACCGCTCTGGGGCCAACGTCCTGACTTTC	CASSLEGHRSGANVLTF
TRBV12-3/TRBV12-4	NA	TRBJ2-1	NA	TGCGCCGGCACCACCGAGGACTCGCTATACTCCTACAATGAGCGGTTCTTC	CAGTTEDSLYSYNERFF
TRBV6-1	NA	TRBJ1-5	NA	TGTACCAGCAGTGAAGCACAGGGTCAGGAGCCCCATCATTTT	CTSSEAQGQEPHHF
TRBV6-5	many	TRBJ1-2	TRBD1	TGTGCCAGCAGCTACACGACAGGGGCGGCCTATGGCTACACCTTC	CASSYTTGAAYGYTF
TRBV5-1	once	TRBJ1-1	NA	TGCGCCAGCAGCTTGGGGGACGAGGCTGCAGCTTTGTTT	CASSLGDEAAALF
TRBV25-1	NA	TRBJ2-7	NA	TGTGCCAGCAGTGAATTTGATGCATCCTACAAGCAGTACTTC	CASSEFDASYKQYF
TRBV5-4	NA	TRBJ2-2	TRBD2	TGTGCCAGCAACTTGAAAAGAGCGGGAGGGCCCGTGGAGCTGTTTTTT	CASNLKRAGGPVELFF
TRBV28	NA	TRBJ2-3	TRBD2	TGTGCCAGCATTTCTTTAGTGGGAGGGTCCCCCTCAGATACGCAGTATTTT	CASISLVGGSPSDTQYF
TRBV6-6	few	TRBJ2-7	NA	TGTGCCAGCGTCCCCACGTGGCAGGGTGAATCCTACGAGCAGTACTTC	CASVPTWQGESYEQYF
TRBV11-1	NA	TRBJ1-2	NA	TGTGCCAGCAATCGTTCGGGAGTTGACTATGGCTACACCTTC	CASNRSGVDYGYTF
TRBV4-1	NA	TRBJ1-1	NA	TGCGCTAGCAGCCAATCTAGCGGAGAGAACACTGAAGCTTTCTTT	CASSQSSGENTEAFF
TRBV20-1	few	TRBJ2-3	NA	TGCAGTTTCGTGGTGAGCGGAGGTGCCACAGATACGCAGTATTTT	CSFVVSGGATDTQYF
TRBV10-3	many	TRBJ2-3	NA	TGTGCCATCACGACAGACACAGATACGCAGTATTTT	CAITTDTDTQYF
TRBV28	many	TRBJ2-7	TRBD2	TGTGCCAGCATAAGGGCTAGCGGGAGATACGAGCAGTACTTC	CASIRASGRYEQYF
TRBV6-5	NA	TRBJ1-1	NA	TGCGCCAGCAGTTACCCGGTCAGGGTTCACACTGAAGCTTTCTTT	CASSYPVRVHTEAFF
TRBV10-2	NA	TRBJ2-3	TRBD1	TGCGCCAGCAGTGTCTCTCCACCCGGGACAGGGCCCACAGGTATGCAGTATTTT	CASSVSPPGTGPTGMQYF
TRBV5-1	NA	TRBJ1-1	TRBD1	TGCGCCAGCAGCAGCTCGAGACAGGGGCTTGAAGCTTTCTTT	CASSSSRQGLEAFF
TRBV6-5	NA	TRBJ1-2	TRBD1	TGTACCAGCAGTTACTCACAGGGGTTTGGCAACACCTTC	CTSSYSQGFGNTF
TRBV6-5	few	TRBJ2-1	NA	TGTGCCAGCAGACGTTATTACCTAGCGAATGAGCCGTTCTTC	CASRRYYLANEPFF
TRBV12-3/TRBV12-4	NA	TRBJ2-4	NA	TGTACTAGCAGTTTAGGACTAGCCAAAAACATTCAGTACTTC	CTSSLGLAKNIQYF
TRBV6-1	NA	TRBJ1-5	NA	TGTGTCAGCAGTCGCTCAGCCGACTCCAATCAGCTCCAGCATTTT	CVSSRSADSNQLQHF
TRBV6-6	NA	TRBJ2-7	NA	TGTGCCAGCAGCTATCCGAGGAATGCCCCTTCCTACGAGCGGTACTTC	CASSYPRNAPSYERYF
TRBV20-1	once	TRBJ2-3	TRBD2	TGCGGTGATAGCGGGGTAGCAGGAGATACGCAGTATTTT	CGDSGVAGDTQYF
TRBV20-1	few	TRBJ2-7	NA	TGCAGTGCTACGAAGGACTACTTCTACTCCTACGAGCAGTACTTC	CSATKDYFYSYEQYF
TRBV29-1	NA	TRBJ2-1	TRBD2	TGCACCGTTGAAGCCCCCCCCGGACTAGTGGAGGGTGTCAATGAGCAGTTCTTC	CTVEAPPGLVEGVNEQFF
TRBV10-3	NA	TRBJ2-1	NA	TGTGCCACCAAAGAAGGCTTGGCCTACAATGAGCAGATCTTC	CATKEGLAYNEQIF
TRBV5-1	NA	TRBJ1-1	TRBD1	TGCGCCAGCAGCGGGGGGATCCATCGGACAGGGGGAAGCACTGAAGCTTACTTT	CASSGGIHRTGGSTEAYF